This T cell receptor beta chain emerged from a study of T cell repertoires and leukemia-associated antigens. The overall study: Samples yielded about 3.3 to 5.5 million effective reads each, approximately 17 million overall.

The J segment lost 6 bases and the V segment lost 0 bases, leaving 4 bases of the junction unmatched. The CDR3 has 15 amino acids. Germline V gene lookup returns CDR1 LGHNA and CDR2 YNFKEQ. Notes on this clonotype: Its specificity is unknown.

TCRdb analysed the 5' RACE reads with MiXCR anew, one entry per CDR3 protein. The sample comprises 11,000 to 15,000 distinct CDR3 sequences, approximately 37% of which are singletons, and around 9% rests with the top ten. The study, taken as a whole, reports: Whether expanded clones are antigen-specific and functional remains untested. Vbeta, Jbeta, VDJ rearrangement and unique CDR3 counts did not differ significantly across four groups.

This sequence joins TRBV4-2 and TRBJ2-7; TRBD2 aligns across 11 bases. Sequenced sample: CD3+ T cells sorted from blood and cultured. The TCR sequence derives from a female donor in good health. CDR3 coding DNA: TGTGCCAGCAGCCAAGAGCCTAGCGGGAGGAGCGAGCAGTACTTC. Its protein is CASSQEPSGRSEQYF.